This T cell receptor beta chain was recovered during a study of cytomegalovirus exposure and HLA in healthy donors. The PCR employed 60 Vbeta primers together with 13 Jbeta primers. Method: immunoSEQ multiplex PCR; TCRdb's copy keeps in-frame clones and lacks some. The sample has 180,000 or so clones, approximately 84% seen once. Trimming cost V 5 bases and J 5 bases; bases outside gene matches: 9. CDR1 SGHVS and CDR2 FQNEAQ come from the germline V gene. The CDR3 extends over 15 amino acids. This chain links TRBV7-8 with TRBJ2-1, with TRBD1 identical over 7 bases. The specimen was PBMCs. This receptor was identified in a woman aged 45 to 65 in good health and CMV-seropositive. Here the CDR3 reads CASSKGGRNDNEQFF. The CDR3 DNA reads TGTGCCAGCAGCAAAGGGGGCAGAAACGACAATGAGCAGTTCTTC.